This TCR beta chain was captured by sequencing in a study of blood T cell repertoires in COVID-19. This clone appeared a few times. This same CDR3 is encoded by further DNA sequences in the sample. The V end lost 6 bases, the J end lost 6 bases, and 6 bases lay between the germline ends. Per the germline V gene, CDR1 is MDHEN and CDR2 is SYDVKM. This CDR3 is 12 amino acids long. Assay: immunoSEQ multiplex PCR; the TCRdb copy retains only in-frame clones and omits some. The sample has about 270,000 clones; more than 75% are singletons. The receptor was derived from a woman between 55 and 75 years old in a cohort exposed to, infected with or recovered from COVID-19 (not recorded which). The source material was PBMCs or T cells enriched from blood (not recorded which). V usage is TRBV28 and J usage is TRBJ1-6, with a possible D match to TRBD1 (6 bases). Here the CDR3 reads CASRDSNSPLHF. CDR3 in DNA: TGTGCCAGCAGGGACAGTAATTCACCCCTCCACTTT.